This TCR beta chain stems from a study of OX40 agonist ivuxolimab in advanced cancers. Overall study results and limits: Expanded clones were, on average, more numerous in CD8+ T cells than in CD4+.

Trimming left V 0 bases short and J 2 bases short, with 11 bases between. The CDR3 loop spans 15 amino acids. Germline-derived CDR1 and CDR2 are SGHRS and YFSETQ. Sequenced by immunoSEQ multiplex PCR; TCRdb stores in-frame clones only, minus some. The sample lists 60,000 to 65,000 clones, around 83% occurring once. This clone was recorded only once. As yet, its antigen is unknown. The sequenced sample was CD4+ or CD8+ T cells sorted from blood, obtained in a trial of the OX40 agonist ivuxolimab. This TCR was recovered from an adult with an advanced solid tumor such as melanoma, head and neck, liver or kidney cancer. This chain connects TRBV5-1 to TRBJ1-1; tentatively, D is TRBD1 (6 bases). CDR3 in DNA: TGCGCCAGCAGCTTGGTGCCGGGGGCTAACACTGAAGCTTTCTTT. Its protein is CASSLVPGANTEAFF.